This entry concerns a single T cell receptor (beta chain). These data originate in a study of control samples from healthy donors and cancer patients. Sequencing was performed with immunoSEQ multiplex PCR; in TCRdb, only in-frame clones are kept and a portion is missing. The sample table includes approximately 190,000 clones. The germline V gene encodes CDR1 SEHNR and CDR2 FQNEAQ (reference sequence). Trimming left V 3 bases short and J 3 bases short, with 14 bases between. The CDR3 spans 15 residues. This sequence joins TRBV7-9 and TRBJ1-2; maybe TRBD1 (5 bases). The receptor comes from a woman aged 25-40 years in good health. Source material: blood. The chain's CDR3 is CASSFDRLAYYGYTF. The CDR3 region has the DNA TGTGCCAGCAGCTTCGACAGACTGGCCTACTATGGCTACACCTTC.